These 5 T cell receptor beta chains came from one sample sequenced in a study of cytomegalovirus exposure and HLA in healthy donors. PCR primers comprised 60 Vbeta and 13 Jbeta primers. The protocol was immunoSEQ multiplex PCR, while the TCRdb copy is restricted to in-frame clones and leaves out a portion. Of more than 150,000 clones listed, more than 75% are singletons. Specimen: PBMCs. These receptors came from a young woman in good health and CMV-seronegative.

This chain connects TRBV30 to TRBJ2-2, with TRBD2 matching over 7 bases. This CDR3 spans 16 amino acids. Germline CDR1 and CDR2: GTSNPN and SVGIG (reference sequence). V lost 0 bases and J lost 8; bases outside the gene matches: 12. The DNA for the CDR3 is TGTGCCTGGAGTGTAAGCCGGGGGGTCGGTGGAGGGGAGCTGTTTTTT. This codes for CAWSVSRGVGGGELFF.

J is TRBJ1-6 and V is TRBV11-3; no clear D gene. Germline values: CDR1 SGHNT, CDR2 YENEEA. The CDR3 covers 13 residues. The V gene lost 5 bases and the J gene lost 7 bases, with 9 bases spanning the gap. The chain's CDR3 is CASSAGPNSPLHF. In nucleotides, the CDR3 is TGTGCCAGCAGCGCCGGTCCGAATTCACCCCTCCACTTT.

V is TRBV27 and J is TRBJ2-7, with 8 nucleotides matching TRBD1. CDR1 and CDR2 from the germline V gene are MNHEY and SMNVEV (reference sequence). V was clipped by 6 bases and J by 3 bases; unmatched bases: 7. This CDR3 contains 14 residues. The CDR3 DNA reads TGTGCCAGCAGACCCGGGACAGGTAACTACGAGCAGTACTTC. Translating it yields CASRPGTGNYEQYF.

V and J are TRBV6-5 and TRBJ2-3, with a tentative D call TRBD2 (5 bases). The CDR3 covers 14 residues. V lost 5 bases and J lost 1, with 10 bases in between. The V gene's germline CDR1 is MNHEY and CDR2 SVGAGI. This chain's CDR3 is CASSPLSGTDTQYF. Written as DNA, the CDR3 is TGTGCCAGCAGTCCGCTTAGCGGCACAGATACGCAGTATTTT.

The V gene is TRBV2, the J gene TRBJ2-5; 9 bases are a match to TRBD1. With V trimmed by 8 bases and J by 5 bases, 12 bases remained unmatched. The germline V gene has CDR1 SNHLY and CDR2 FYNNEI. The CDR3 contains 15 residues. CDR3 sequence reads: CASGPGTGRTETQYF. The CDR3 nucleotides are TGTGCCAGCGGCCCCGGGACAGGGAGGACCGAGACCCAGTACTTC.